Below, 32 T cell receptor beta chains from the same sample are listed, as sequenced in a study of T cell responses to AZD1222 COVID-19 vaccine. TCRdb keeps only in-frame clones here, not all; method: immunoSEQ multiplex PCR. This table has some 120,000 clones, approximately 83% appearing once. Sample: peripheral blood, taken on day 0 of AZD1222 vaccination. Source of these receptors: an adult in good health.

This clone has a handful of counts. CDR3 coding DNA: TGTGCCAGCTCACCCGTGGGGGGTGAAGCTTTCTTT. This codes for CASSPVGGEAFF. This chain joins TRBV18 and TRBJ1-1; a weak D match, TRBD1 (5 bases). CDR1 is KGHSH and CDR2 is LQKENI in the germline V gene. V was pared by 3 bases and J by 7 bases, with 9 bases between. There are 12 residues in the CDR3.

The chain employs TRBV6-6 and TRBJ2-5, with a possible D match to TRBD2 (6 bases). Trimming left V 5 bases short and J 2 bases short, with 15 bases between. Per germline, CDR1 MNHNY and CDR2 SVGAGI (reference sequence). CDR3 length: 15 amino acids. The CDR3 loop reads CASSDVGGGQETQYF. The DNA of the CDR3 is TGTGCCAGCAGTGATGTGGGGGGAGGTCAAGAGACCCAGTACTTC.

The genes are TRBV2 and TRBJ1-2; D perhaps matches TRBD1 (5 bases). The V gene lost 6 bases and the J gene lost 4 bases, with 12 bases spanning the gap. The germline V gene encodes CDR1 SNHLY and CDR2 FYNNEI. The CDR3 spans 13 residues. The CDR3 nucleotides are TGTGCCAGCAGCGGGGATGGGGGCTATGGCTACACCTTC. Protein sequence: CASSGDGGYGYTF.

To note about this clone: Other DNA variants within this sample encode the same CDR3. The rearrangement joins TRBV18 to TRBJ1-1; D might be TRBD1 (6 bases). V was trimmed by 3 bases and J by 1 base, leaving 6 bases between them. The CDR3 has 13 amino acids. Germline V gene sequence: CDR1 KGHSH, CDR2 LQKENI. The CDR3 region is CASSPGQNTEAFF. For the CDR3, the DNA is TGTGCCAGCTCACCGGGACAGAACACTGAAGCTTTCTTT. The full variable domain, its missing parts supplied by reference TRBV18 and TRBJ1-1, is NAGVMQNPRHLVRRRGQEARLRCSPMKGHSHVYWYRQLPEEGLKFMVYLQKENIIDESGMPKERFSAEFPKEGPSILRIQQVVRGDSAAYFCASSPGQNTEAFFGQGTRLTVV.

The CDR3 loop reads CASSEFPGNTEAFF. As DNA, the CDR3 is TGTGCCAGCAGTGAATTCCCGGGGAACACTGAAGCTTTCTTT. The rearrangement joins TRBV25-1 to TRBJ1-1, with D unresolved. Germline-derived CDR1 and CDR2 are MGHDK and SYGVNS. This CDR3 spans 14 amino acids. Trimming removed 1 base at V and 1 base at J, with 7 bases between.

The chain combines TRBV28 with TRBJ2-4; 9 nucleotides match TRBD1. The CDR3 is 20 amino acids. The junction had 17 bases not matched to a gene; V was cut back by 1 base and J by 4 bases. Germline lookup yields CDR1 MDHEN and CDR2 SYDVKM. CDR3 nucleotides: TGTGCCAGCAGTTTATCCTTGCATGGACAGGGGCGACCTACAAAAAACATTCAGTACTTC. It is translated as CASSLSLHGQGRPTKNIQYF.

The CDR3 DNA follows: TGTGCCAGCTCACCTATGGACAGGGGACGAACTTATAGCAATCAGCCCCAGCATTTT. Translation gives CASSPMDRGRTYSNQPQHF. This chain links TRBV18 with TRBJ1-5, with 9 bases lining up with TRBD1. CDR3 length: 19 amino acids. V lost 3 bases and J lost 0; bases outside the gene matches: 12. CDR1 and CDR2 (germline): KGHSH, LQKENI.

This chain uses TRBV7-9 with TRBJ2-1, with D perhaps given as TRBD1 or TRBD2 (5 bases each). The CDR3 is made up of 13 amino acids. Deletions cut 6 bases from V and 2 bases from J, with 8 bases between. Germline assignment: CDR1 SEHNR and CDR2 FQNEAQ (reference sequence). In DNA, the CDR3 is TGTGCCAGCAGGAGGGACCCCTACAATGAGCAGTTCTTC. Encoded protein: CASRRDPYNEQFF. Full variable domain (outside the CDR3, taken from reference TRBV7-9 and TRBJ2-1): DTGVSQNPRHKITKRGQNVTFRCDPISEHNRLYWYRQTLGQGPEFLTYFQNEAQLEKSRLLSDRFSAERPKGSFSTLEIQRTEQGDSAMYLCASRRDPYNEQFFGPGTRLTVL.

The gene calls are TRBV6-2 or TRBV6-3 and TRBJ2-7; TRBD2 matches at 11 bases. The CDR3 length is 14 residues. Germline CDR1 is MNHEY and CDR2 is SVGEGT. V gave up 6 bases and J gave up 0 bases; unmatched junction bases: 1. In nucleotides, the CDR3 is TGTGCCAGCAGCGGGACTAGCGGCTCCTACGAGCAGTACTTC. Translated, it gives CASSGTSGSYEQYF.

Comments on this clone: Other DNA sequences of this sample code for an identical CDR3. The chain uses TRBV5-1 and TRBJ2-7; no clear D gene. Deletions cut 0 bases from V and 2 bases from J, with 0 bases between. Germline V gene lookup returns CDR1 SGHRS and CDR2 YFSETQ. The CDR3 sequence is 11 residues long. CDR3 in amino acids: CASSLAYEQYF. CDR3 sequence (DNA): TGCGCCAGCAGCTTGGCCTACGAGCAGTACTTC.

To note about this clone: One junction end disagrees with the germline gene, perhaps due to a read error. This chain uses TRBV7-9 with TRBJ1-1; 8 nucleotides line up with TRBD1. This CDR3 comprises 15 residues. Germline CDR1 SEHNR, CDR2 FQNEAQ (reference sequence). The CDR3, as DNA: TGTGTCAGCAGCTTACAGGGGGGAATGAACACTGAAGCTTTCTTT. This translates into CVSSLQGGMNTEAFF.

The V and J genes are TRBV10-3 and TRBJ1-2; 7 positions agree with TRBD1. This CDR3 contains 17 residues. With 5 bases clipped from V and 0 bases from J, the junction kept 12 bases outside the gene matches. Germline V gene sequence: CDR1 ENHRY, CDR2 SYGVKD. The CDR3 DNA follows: TGTGCCATCAGTAAATCTTTGGGACAGATAGCTAACTATGGCTACACCTTC. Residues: CAISKSLGQIANYGYTF.

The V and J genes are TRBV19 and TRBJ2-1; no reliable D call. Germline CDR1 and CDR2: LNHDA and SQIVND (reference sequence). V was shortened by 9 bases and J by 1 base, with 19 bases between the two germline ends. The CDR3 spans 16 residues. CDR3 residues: CASHSPRLGSYNEQFF. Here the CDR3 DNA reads TGTGCCAGCCATTCCCCCAGGCTAGGATCCTACAATGAGCAGTTCTTC.

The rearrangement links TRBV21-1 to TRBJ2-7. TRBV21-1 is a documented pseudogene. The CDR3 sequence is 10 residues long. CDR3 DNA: TGTGCCAGCTCCGGGGCAGAGCAGTACTTC. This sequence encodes CASSGAEQYF.

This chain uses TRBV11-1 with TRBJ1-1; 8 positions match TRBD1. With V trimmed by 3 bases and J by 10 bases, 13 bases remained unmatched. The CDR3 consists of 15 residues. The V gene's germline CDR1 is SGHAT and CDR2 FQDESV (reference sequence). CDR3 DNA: TGTGCCAGCAGCTTGACAGGGGTGGCTAGGGAAGGAGCTTTCTTT. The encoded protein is CASSLTGVAREGAFF.

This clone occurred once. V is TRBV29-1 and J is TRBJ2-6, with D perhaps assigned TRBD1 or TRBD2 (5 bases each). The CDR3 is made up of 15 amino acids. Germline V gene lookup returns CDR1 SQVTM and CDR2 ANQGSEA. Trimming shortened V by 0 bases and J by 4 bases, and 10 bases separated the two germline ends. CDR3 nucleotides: TGCAGCGTTGAAGATCTGGGGGTAGGGGCCAACGTCCTGACTTTC. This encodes CSVEDLGVGANVLTF. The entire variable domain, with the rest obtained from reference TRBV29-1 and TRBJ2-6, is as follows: SAVISQKPSRDICQRGTSLTIQCQVDSQVTMMFWYRQQPGQSLTLIATANQGSEATYESGFVIDKFPISRPNLTFSTLTVSNMSPEDSSIYLCSVEDLGVGANVLTFGAGSRLTVL.

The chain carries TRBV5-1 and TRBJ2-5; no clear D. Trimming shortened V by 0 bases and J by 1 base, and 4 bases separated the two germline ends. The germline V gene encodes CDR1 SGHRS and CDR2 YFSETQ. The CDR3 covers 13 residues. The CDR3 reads CASSLESQETQYF. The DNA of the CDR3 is TGCGCCAGCAGCTTGGAGAGCCAAGAGACCCAGTACTTC.

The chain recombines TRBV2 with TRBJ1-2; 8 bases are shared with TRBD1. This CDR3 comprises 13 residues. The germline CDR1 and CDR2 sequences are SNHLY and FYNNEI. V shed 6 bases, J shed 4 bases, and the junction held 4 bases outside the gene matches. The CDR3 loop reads CASRDRAFYGYTF. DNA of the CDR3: TGTGCCAGCAGGGACAGGGCCTTCTATGGCTACACCTTC.

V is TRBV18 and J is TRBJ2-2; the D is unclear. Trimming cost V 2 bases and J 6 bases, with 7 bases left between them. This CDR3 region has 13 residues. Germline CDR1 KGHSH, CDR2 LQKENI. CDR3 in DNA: TGTGCCAGCTCACCAATTTCCCCCGGGGAGCTGTTTTTT. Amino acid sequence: CASSPISPGELFF.

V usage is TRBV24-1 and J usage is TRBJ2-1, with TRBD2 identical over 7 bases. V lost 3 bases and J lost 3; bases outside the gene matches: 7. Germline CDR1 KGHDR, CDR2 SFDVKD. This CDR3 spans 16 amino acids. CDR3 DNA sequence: TGTGCCACCAGTGATCCCTACGGGACTATCTACAATGAGCAGTTCTTC. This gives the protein CATSDPYGTIYNEQFF.

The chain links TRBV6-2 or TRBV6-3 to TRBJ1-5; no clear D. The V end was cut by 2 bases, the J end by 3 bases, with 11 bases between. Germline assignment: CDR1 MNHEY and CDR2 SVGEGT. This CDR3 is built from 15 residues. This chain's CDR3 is CASSYDTAYNQPQHF. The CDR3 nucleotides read TGTGCCAGCAGTTACGATACAGCCTACAATCAGCCCCAGCATTTT.

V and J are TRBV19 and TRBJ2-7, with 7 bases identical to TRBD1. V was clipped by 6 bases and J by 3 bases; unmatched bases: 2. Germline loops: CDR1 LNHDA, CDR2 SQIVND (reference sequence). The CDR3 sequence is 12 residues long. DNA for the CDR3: TGTGCCAGTAGCTCAGGGGGCTACGAGCAGTACTTC. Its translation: CASSSGGYEQYF.

In DNA form, the CDR3 reads TGTGCCAGCCCCATGGTTGAAGGGACAGAGAACACTGAAGCTTTCTTT. Its translation: CASPMVEGTENTEAFF. The chain couples TRBV18 to TRBJ1-1, with 7 bases fitting TRBD1. V trimming: 8 bases; J trimming: 1 base; junction bases outside the gene matches: 13. The germline CDR1 and CDR2 sequences are KGHSH and LQKENI. This CDR3 spans 16 amino acids. Full variable domain (remainder filled in from reference TRBV18 and TRBJ1-1): NAGVMQNPRHLVRRRGQEARLRCSPMKGHSHVYWYRQLPEEGLKFMVYLQKENIIDESGMPKERFSAEFPKEGPSILRIQQVVRGDSAAYFCASPMVEGTENTEAFFGQGTRLTVV.

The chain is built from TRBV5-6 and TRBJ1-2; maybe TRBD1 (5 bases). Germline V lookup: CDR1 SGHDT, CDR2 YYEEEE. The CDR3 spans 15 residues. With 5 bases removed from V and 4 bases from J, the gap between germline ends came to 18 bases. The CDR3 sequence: CASRGLAGLTYGYTF. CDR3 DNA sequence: TGTGCCAGCAGGGGTTTGGCAGGGTTAACCTATGGCTACACCTTC.

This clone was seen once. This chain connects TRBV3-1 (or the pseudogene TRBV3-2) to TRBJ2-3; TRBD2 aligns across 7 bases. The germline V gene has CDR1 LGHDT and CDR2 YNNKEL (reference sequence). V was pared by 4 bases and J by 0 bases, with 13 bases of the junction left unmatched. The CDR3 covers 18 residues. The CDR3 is CASSPWDQRGLSTDTQYF. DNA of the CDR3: TGTGCCAGCAGCCCCTGGGACCAGCGGGGACTTAGCACAGATACGCAGTATTTT.

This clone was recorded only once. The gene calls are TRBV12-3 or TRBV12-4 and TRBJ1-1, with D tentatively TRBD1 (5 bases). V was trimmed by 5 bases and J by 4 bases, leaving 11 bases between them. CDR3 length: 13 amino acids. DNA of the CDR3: TGTGCCAGCAGTACCAGGGAGACCACTGAAGCTTTCTTT. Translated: CASSTRETTEAFF.

CDR3 nucleotide sequence: TGTGCCAGCAGCTTACGGGGGGAGGGGATGAACACTGAAGCTTTCTTT. Protein sequence: CASSLRGEGMNTEAFF. The chain employs TRBV7-8 and TRBJ1-1, with D possibly TRBD1 on 5 matching bases. The CDR3 covers 16 residues. Trimming removed 2 bases from V and 0 bases from J, with 13 bases in between. Germline V CDR1 and CDR2: SGHVS, FQNEAQ.

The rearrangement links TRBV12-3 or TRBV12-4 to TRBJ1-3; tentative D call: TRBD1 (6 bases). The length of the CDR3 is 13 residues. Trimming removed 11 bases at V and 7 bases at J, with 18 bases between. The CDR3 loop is CAGAGNRVNTIYF. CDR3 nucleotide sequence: TGTGCCGGAGCAGGGAACAGGGTTAACACCATATATTTT.

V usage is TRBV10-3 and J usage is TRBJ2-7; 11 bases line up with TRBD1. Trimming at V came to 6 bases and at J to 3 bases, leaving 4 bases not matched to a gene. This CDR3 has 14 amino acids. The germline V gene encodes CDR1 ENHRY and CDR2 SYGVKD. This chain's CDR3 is CAIRPGTGGYEQYF. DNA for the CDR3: TGTGCCATCAGACCCGGGACAGGGGGCTACGAGCAGTACTTC.

The CDR3, as DNA: TGCGCCAGCAGCCAAGCCGGGTCACGGGGGGAGACCCAGTACTTC. Its protein product is CASSQAGSRGETQYF. The V gene is TRBV4-3, the J gene TRBJ2-5; tentatively, D is TRBD2 (6 bases). The ends were cut back, 1 base at V and 5 bases at J, with 14 bases in the middle. Germline V gene sequence: CDR1 LGHNA, CDR2 YSLEER. The CDR3 has 15 amino acids.

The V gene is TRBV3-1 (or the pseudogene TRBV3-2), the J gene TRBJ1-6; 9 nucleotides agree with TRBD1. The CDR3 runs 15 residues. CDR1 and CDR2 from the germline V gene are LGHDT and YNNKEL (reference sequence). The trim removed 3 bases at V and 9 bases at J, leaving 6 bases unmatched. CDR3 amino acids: CASSHLGQGVSPLHF. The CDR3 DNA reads TGTGCCAGCAGCCACCTGGGACAGGGTGTTTCACCCCTCCACTTT.

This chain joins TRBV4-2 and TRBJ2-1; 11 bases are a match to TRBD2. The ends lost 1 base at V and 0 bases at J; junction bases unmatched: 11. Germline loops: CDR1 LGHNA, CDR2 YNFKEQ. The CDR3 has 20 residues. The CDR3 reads CASSQGPGTSGHSSYNEQFF. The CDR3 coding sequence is TGTGCCAGCAGCCAAGGTCCCGGGACTAGCGGACACAGCTCCTACAATGAGCAGTTCTTC.